The clone carrying this T cell receptor (beta chain) occurred many times. Its antigen is still unknown. The sample comes from a study of T cells in Graves' hyperthyroidism and ophthalmopathy. Whole-study context: Blood from the periphery was taken at initial diagnosis, before any treatment. Findings and caveats of the study: Among thyroid clonotypes expanded above 0.001, most also appeared in blood.

In germline, CDR1 is SGHTA, CDR2 FQGNSA. V was pared by 7 bases and J by 12 bases, with 19 bases of the junction left unmatched. This CDR3 is built from 17 residues. TCR beta CDR3 region amplification was performed from RNA transcripts. An initial round of RT-PCR targeting the TCR CDR3 relied on the HTBI primer set. TCRdb independently ran MiXCR on the multiplex PCR reads; one entry per CDR3 protein. The sample consists of 450,000 to 600,000 distinct CDR3 sequences, less than 20% of them appearing once. The V and J genes are TRBV7-2 and TRBJ2-1; 12 bases are shared with TRBD2. Sequencing used blood. The clonotype was recovered from a man aged 35 to 55 with Graves' ophthalmopathy. The chain's CDR3 is CASNIRPGASGRVVQFF. The CDR3 region has the DNA TGTGCCAGCAACATAAGGCCTGGGGCTAGCGGGAGGGTGGTGCAGTTCTTC.